The clone carrying this T cell receptor beta chain was seen a single time. V shed 2 bases, J shed 6 bases, and the junction held 8 bases outside the gene matches. This CDR3 contains 15 residues. CDR1 MNHEY and CDR2 SVGAGI come from the germline V gene. Some clones are missing from TCRdb's copy, which holds only in-frame ones; the method was immunoSEQ multiplex PCR. The sample lists over 85,000 clones, approximately 84% seen once, with roughly 40% in the top ten. These data come from a study of control samples from healthy donors and cancer patients. Specimen: PBMCs. The TCR comes from a man aged 65-85 years with lung cancer. The V gene is TRBV6-5, the J gene TRBJ2-3, with 7 bases aligning to TRBD1. The CDR3 spells CASSYRGQGTDTQYF. The CDR3 region has the DNA TGTGCCAGCAGTTACAGGGGGCAGGGAACGGATACGCAGTATTTT.